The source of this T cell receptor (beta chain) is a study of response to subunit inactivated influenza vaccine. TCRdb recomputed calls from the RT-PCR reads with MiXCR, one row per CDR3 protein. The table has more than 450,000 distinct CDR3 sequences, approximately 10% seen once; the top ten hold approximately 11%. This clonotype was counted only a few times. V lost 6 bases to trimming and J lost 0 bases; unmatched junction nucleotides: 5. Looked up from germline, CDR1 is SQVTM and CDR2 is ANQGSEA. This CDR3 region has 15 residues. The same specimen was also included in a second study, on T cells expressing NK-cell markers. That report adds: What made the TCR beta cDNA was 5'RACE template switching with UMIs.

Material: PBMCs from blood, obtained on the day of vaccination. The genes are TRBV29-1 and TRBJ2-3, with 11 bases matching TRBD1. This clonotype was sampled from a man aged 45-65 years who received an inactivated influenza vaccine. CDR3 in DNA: TGCAGCGTGTGGGACAGGGGGTCGAGCACAGATACGCAGTATTTT. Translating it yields CSVWDRGSSTDTQYF.